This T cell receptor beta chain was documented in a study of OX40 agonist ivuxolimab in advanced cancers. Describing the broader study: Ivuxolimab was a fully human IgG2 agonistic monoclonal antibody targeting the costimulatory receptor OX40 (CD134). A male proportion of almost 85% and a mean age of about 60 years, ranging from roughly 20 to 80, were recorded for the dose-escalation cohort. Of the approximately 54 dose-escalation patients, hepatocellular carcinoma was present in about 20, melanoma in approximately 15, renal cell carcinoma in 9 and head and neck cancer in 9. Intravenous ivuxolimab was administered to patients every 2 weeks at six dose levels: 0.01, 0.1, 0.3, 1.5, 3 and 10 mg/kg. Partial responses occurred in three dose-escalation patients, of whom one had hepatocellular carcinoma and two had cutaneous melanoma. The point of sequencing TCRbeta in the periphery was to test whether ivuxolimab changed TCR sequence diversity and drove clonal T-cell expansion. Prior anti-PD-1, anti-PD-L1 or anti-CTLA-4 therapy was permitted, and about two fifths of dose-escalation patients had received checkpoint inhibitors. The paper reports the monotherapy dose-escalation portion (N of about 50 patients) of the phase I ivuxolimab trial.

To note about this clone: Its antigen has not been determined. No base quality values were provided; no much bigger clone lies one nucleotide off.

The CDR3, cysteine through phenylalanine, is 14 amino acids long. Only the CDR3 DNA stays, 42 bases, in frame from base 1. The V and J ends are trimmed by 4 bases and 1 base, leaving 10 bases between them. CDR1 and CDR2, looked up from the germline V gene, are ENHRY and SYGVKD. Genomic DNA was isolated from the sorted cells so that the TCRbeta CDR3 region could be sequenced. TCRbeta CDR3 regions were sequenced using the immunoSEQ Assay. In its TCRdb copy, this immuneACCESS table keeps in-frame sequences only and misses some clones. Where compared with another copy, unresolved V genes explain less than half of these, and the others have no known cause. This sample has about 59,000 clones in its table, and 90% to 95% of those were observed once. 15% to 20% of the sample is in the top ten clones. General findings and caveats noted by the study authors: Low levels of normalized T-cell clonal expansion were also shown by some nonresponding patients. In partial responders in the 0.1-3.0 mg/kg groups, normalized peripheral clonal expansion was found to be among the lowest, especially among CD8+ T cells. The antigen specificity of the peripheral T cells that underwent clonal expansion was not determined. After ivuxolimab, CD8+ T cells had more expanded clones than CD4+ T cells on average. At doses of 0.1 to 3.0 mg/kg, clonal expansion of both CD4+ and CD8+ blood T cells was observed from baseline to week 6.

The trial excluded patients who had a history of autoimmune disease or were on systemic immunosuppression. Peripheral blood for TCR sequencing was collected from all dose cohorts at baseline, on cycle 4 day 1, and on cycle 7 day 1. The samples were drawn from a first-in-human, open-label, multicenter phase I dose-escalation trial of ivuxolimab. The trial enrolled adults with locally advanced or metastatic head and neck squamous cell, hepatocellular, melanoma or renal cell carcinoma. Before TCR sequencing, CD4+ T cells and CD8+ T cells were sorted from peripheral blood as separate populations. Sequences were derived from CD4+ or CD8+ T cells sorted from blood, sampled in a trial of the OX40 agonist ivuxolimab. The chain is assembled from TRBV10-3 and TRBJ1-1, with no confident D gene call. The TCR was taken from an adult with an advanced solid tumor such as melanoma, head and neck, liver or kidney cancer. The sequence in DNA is TGTGCCATCAGTGCAGGCAAGACGAACACTGAAGCTTTCTTT. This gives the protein CAISAGKTNTEAFF.